Listed here are 25 T cell receptor beta chains from one sample, sequenced in a study of cytomegalovirus exposure and HLA in healthy donors. The PCR employed 60 Vbeta primers together with 13 Jbeta primers. TCRdb's table, derived via immunoSEQ multiplex PCR, lists solely in-frame clones and lacks some. The sample has 150,000 to 200,000 clones; roughly 80% are singletons. Input material: PBMCs. Every receptor here comes from a female donor in good health and CMV-seronegative.

This chain connects TRBV18 to TRBJ1-3; 11 bases line up with TRBD1. Unmatched junction bases numbered 4, after V lost 6 bases and J lost 3 bases. Looked up from germline, CDR1 is KGHSH and CDR2 is LQKENI. CDR3 length: 15 residues. CDR3 coding DNA: TGTGCCAGCTCCGGGACAGGGGGTAATGGAAACACCATATATTTT. Its protein product is CASSGTGGNGNTIYF.

Only a few counts were recorded for this clone. V usage is TRBV19 and J usage is TRBJ1-5; no firm D call. Per germline, CDR1 LNHDA and CDR2 SQIVND (reference sequence). CDR3 length: 15 residues. V was cut by 2 bases and J by 1 base, with 9 bases left in between. The CDR3 reads CASSIFQESNQPQHF. The CDR3 bases are TGTGCCAGTAGTATATTCCAGGAAAGCAATCAGCCCCAGCATTTT.

The chain carries TRBV9 and TRBJ1-1, with D possibly TRBD1 on 6 matching bases. The CDR3 length is 14 residues. Germline V CDR1 and CDR2: SGDLS, YYNGEE. The V end lost 3 bases, the J end lost 2 bases, and 11 bases lay between the germline ends. CDR3 loop: CASSADRSNTEAFF. In DNA form, the CDR3 reads TGTGCCAGCAGCGCAGACAGGAGTAACACTGAAGCTTTCTTT.

The chain carries TRBV5-1 and TRBJ1-5, with D possibly TRBD1 on 5 matching bases. CDR1 is SGHRS and CDR2 is YFSETQ in the germline V gene. V lost 4 bases and J lost 6, with 20 bases in between. The CDR3 has 16 residues. In DNA, the CDR3 is TGCGCCAGCAGCCCGAGCGGGACTTCACGGGGTCAGCCCCAGCATTTT. This sequence encodes CASSPSGTSRGQPQHF.

This clone was seen a single time. This rearrangement joins TRBV27 to TRBJ1-5, with D possibly TRBD1 on 6 matching bases. CDR3 length equals 14 residues. CDR1 and CDR2 from the germline V gene are MNHEY and SMNVEV (reference sequence). V lost 5 bases and J 3 bases, leaving 11 bases between the germline ends. The CDR3 DNA reads as TGTGCCAGCAGTCAAACAGGGCTCAATCAGCCCCAGCATTTT. Translated, it gives CASSQTGLNQPQHF.

The V gene is TRBV5-4, the J gene TRBJ1-1, with a tentative D call TRBD1 (6 bases). V lost 2 bases to trimming and J lost 5 bases, with 13 bases between them. This CDR3 is 14 amino acids long. Germline V lookup: CDR1 SGHNT, CDR2 YYREEE (reference sequence). CDR3 nucleotide sequence: TGTGCCAGCAGCTTCCAGGGGAAAAGGACTGAAGCTTTCTTT. Its protein is CASSFQGKRTEAFF.

The chain joins TRBV9 to TRBJ1-6; D is unclear. Germline V gives CDR1 SGDLS, CDR2 YYNGEE. Deletions cut 0 bases from V and 7 bases from J, with 14 bases between. This CDR3 comprises 16 residues. CDR3 residues: CASSVEVSSPNSPLHF. DNA of the CDR3: TGTGCCAGCAGCGTAGAGGTATCTAGCCCGAATTCACCCCTCCACTTT.

This chain uses TRBV6-4 with TRBJ2-1, with TRBD2 identical over 9 bases. Per the germline V gene, CDR1 is MRHNA and CDR2 is SNTAGT. Germline trimming cut 0 bases from V and 4 bases from J; bases unmatched to any gene: 1. The CDR3 has 15 amino acids. The CDR3 spells CASSDSAGGYNEQFF. CDR3 DNA sequence: TGTGCCAGCAGTGACTCTGCGGGAGGGTACAATGAGCAGTTCTTC.

The V gene is TRBV29-1, the J gene TRBJ2-5; D gene uncertain. CDR1 is SQVTM and CDR2 is ANQGSEA in the germline V gene. This CDR3 is built from 13 residues. V lost 0 bases and J lost 5, with 10 bases in between. The CDR3 reads CSVEETRLETQYF. The CDR3 region has the DNA TGCAGCGTTGAAGAAACCAGACTTGAGACCCAGTACTTC.

This clone was recorded only once. This sequence joins TRBV5-1 and TRBJ2-7, with D possibly matching TRBD2 (6 bases). The CDR3 has 14 amino acids. From germline, CDR1 is SGHRS and CDR2 YFSETQ. The ends were cut back, 7 bases at V and 5 bases at J, with 19 bases in the middle. CDR3 DNA sequence: TGCGCCAGCGGACCCAGCGGGTTTTACAACGAGCAGTACTTC. Its translation: CASGPSGFYNEQYF.

The CDR3 bases are TGTGCCAGCAGCCTCGGGACTAGCGGGAGTCCGCTCAATGAGCAGTTCTTC. It yields the protein CASSLGTSGSPLNEQFF. This sequence joins TRBV4-2 and TRBJ2-1; 14 bases are shared with TRBD2. Germline V gives CDR1 LGHNA, CDR2 YNFKEQ. V lost 4 bases to trimming and J lost 6 bases; unmatched junction nucleotides: 8. CDR3 size: 17 residues.

The chain carries TRBV19 and TRBJ2-6; 10 nucleotides line up with TRBD1. The CDR3 runs 18 residues. J gave up 0 bases and V 5 bases, and 7 bases lay outside the gene matches. Germline CDR1 and CDR2: LNHDA and SQIVND (reference sequence). CDR3 DNA sequence: TGTGCCAGTAGTCCCGGGACAGGGGCGACCTCTGGGGCCAACGTCCTGACTTTC. It translates to CASSPGTGATSGANVLTF.

CDR3 region: CASSPGRGLTTEAFF. CDR3 coding DNA: TGTGCCAGCAGCCCGGGGAGGGGGTTAACCACTGAAGCTTTCTTT. The rearrangement links TRBV7-9 to TRBJ1-1; tentatively, D is TRBD1 (6 bases). The CDR3 sequence is 15 residues long. Germline CDR1 is SEHNR and CDR2 is FQNEAQ (reference sequence). The V end lost 5 bases, the J end lost 4 bases, and 17 bases lay between the germline ends. The whole variable domain, remainder taken from reference TRBV7-9 and TRBJ1-1, is DTGVSQNPRHKITKRGQNVTFRCDPISEHNRLYWYRQTLGQGPEFLTYFQNEAQLEKSRLLSDRFSAERPKGSFSTLEIQRTEQGDSAMYLCASSPGRGLTTEAFFGQGTRLTVV.

This clone was seen only once. The V gene is TRBV4-1, the J gene TRBJ2-1; 10 bases match TRBD2. V was clipped by 4 bases and J by 2 bases; unmatched bases: 5. Per germline, CDR1 MGHRA and CDR2 YSYEKL. The CDR3 is 16 amino acids. Here the CDR3 DNA reads TGCGCCAGCAGCCGTACCGGGACTAGCGCCTACAATGAGCAGTTCTTC. This sequence encodes CASSRTGTSAYNEQFF.

The chain uses TRBV30 and TRBJ1-5; D call uncertain. The V end lost 0 bases, the J end lost 0 bases, and 9 bases lay between the germline ends. The CDR3 runs 15 residues. Germline assignment: CDR1 GTSNPN and CDR2 SVGIG (reference sequence). CDR3 amino acids: CAWSVGAYSNQPQHF. The CDR3, as DNA: TGTGCCTGGAGTGTAGGAGCTTATAGCAATCAGCCCCAGCATTTT.

The genes are TRBV5-1 and TRBJ1-5; 7 nucleotides agree with TRBD1. V dropped 4 bases and J dropped 2; count of bases not matched to a gene: 6. There are 15 residues in the CDR3. Germline assignment: CDR1 SGHRS and CDR2 YFSETQ. CDR3 sequence: CASSRDGQGNQPQHF. The CDR3 DNA follows: TGCGCCAGCAGCCGAGATGGACAGGGCAATCAGCCCCAGCATTTT.

The V and J genes are TRBV30 and TRBJ1-5; weak D call: TRBD1 (6 bases). The V gene's germline CDR1 is GTSNPN and CDR2 SVGIG (reference sequence). This CDR3 region has 15 residues. V was pared by 5 bases and J by 0 bases, with 14 bases between. DNA of the CDR3: TGTGCCTGGGCGTCCGGGACACATAGCAATCAGCCCCAGCATTTT. It specifies CAWASGTHSNQPQHF.

This chain connects TRBV2 to TRBJ2-5, with D maybe TRBD1 (6 bases). Germline V gene data show CDR1 as SNHLY and CDR2 as FYNNEI. V lost 4 bases to trimming and J lost 2 bases, with 8 bases between them. The CDR3 covers 13 residues. Here the CDR3 DNA reads TGTGCCAGCAGTGGGGACACGCAAGAGACCCAGTACTTC. It specifies CASSGDTQETQYF.

A few counts support this clone. The V and J genes are TRBV9 and TRBJ2-7; D unclear. The CDR3 length is 14 residues. Germline CDR1 is SGDLS and CDR2 is YYNGEE. V was cut by 0 bases and J by 2 bases, with 9 bases left in between. CDR3 in amino acids: CASSVGHAAYEQYF. CDR3 DNA sequence: TGTGCCAGCAGCGTAGGCCACGCAGCCTACGAGCAGTACTTC.

Of note for this clone: At one boundary the junction diverges from the germline segment, which might be a read error. This chain links TRBV5-3 with TRBJ2-5; a weak D match, TRBD2 (6 bases). TRBV5-3 is filed as an ORF, its function uncertain. The CDR3 length is 14 residues. The CDR3 DNA reads as TGTGCCAGAAGCTTCGTTTTTCCACGGAGGGCCGCGGACTTC. Protein: CARSFVFPRRAADF.

This sequence joins TRBV19 and TRBJ1-5; possible D gene TRBD1, 6 bases. The length of the CDR3 is 16 residues. Germline V lookup: CDR1 LNHDA, CDR2 SQIVND (reference sequence). V was shortened by 5 bases and J by 4 bases, with 18 bases between the two germline ends. In DNA form, the CDR3 reads TGTGCCAGTAGTCCTTTGGACAGAAAGCTTAATCAGCCCCAGCATTTT. Amino acid sequence: CASSPLDRKLNQPQHF. Complete variable domain (other parts from reference TRBV19 and TRBJ1-5): DGGITQSPKYLFRKEGQNVTLSCEQNLNHDAMYWYRQDPGQGLRLIYYSQIVNDFQKGDIAEGYSVSREKKESFPLTVTSAQKNPTAFYLCASSPLDRKLNQPQHFGDGTRLSIL.

The chain uses TRBV7-3 and TRBJ2-3; maybe TRBD2 (7 bases). V was shortened by 5 bases and J by 1 base, with 13 bases between the two germline ends. The CDR3 totals 15 residues. Germline V lookup: CDR1 SGHTA, CDR2 FQGTGA. The CDR3 is CASSPWGGGTDTQYF. CDR3 in DNA: TGTGCCAGCAGCCCCTGGGGGGGCGGCACAGATACGCAGTATTTT. The complete variable domain, with remaining parts taken from reference TRBV7-3 and TRBJ2-3, reads GAGVSQTPSNKVTEKGKYVELRCDPISGHTALYWYRQSLGQGPEFLIYFQGTGAADDSGLPNDRFFAVRPEGSVSTLKIQRTERGDSAVYLCASSPWGGGTDTQYFGPGTRLTVL.

This clone was seen a handful of times. The chain couples TRBV7-7 to TRBJ2-5; the match to TRBD2 covers 9 bases. V gave up 5 bases and J gave up 2 bases; unmatched junction bases: 12. Germline V gives CDR1 SSHAT, CDR2 FNYEAQ (reference sequence). The CDR3 runs to 17 residues. The CDR3 loop is CASSLAGGGGRQETQYF. CDR3 bases: TGTGCCAGCAGCCTTGCGGGGGGGGGCGGGAGGCAAGAGACCCAGTACTTC.

The CDR3 coding sequence is TGTGCCAGCAGCTTGTATAGAGGCGGGGCTGGCTACACCTTC. Amino acids: CASSLYRGGAGYTF. The chain joins TRBV5-4 to TRBJ1-2; the D gene is possibly TRBD1 (5 bases). V lost 1 base and J 7 bases, leaving 14 bases between the germline ends. Germline V gene data show CDR1 as SGHNT and CDR2 as YYREEE (reference sequence). This CDR3 spans 14 amino acids.

The gene calls are TRBV5-6 and TRBJ1-1, with D tentatively TRBD1 (5 bases). Germline V gene data show CDR1 as SGHDT and CDR2 as YYEEEE. CDR3 length: 14 residues. Trimming removed 3 bases from V and 2 bases from J, with 11 bases in between. The CDR3 here is CASSWIRGNTEAFF. The CDR3 nucleotides are TGTGCCAGCAGCTGGATTAGGGGAAACACTGAAGCTTTCTTT.